One sample yielded the 31 T cell receptor beta chains listed below, sequenced in a study of PD-1 blockade in classical Hodgkin lymphoma. TCRdb's copy holds only in-frame clones and misses some; the assay was immunoSEQ multiplex PCR. The sample has roughly 5,700 clones, about four fifths seen once; the top ten hold 10%. Every single patient, without exception, relapsed after autologous stem cell transplantation, and brentuximab vedotin exposure varied. Researchers pulled CD8+ T cells out of thawed PBMCs using magnetic negative selection. The sample was CD8+ T cells from blood, taken at baseline. The receptors stem from a human donor with classical Hodgkin lymphoma.

This clone was seen only a few times. Sequence at one end of the junction differs from germline and may be a read error. The chain is built from TRBV7-7 and TRBJ2-3; D gene unclear. Germline-derived CDR1 and CDR2 are SSHAT and FNYEAQ (reference sequence). The CDR3 is 13 amino acids. This CDR3 reads CASSSLTTDTQYF. CDR3 nucleotide sequence: TGTGCTAGCAGCTCGCTGACTACAGATACGCAGTATTTT. Combining the CDR3 with reference TRBV7-7 and TRBJ2-3 gives the whole variable domain GAGVSQSPRYKVTKRGQDVTLRCDPISSHATLYWYQQALGQGPEFLTYFNYEAQPDKSGLPSDRFSAERPEGSISTLTIQRTEQRDSAMYRCASSSLTTDTQYFGPGTRLTVL.

The chain couples TRBV19 to TRBJ1-1, with D unresolved. Trimming took 2 bases from V and 1 from J, leaving 11 bases between them. Germline lookup yields CDR1 LNHDA and CDR2 SQIVND (reference sequence). This CDR3 has 15 amino acids. This chain's CDR3 is CASSITPQGNTEAFF. In DNA, the CDR3 is TGTGCCAGTAGTATAACCCCACAAGGGAACACTGAAGCTTTCTTT.

The J gene is TRBJ2-1, the V gene TRBV7-9; the match to TRBD2 covers 9 bases. Germline lookup yields CDR1 SEHNR and CDR2 FQNEAQ (reference sequence). V shed 8 bases and J 9 bases; nucleotides not matched to a gene: 8. The CDR3 sequence is 13 residues long. The CDR3 DNA reads as TGTGCCAGCGAGGCGGGGGGGATCGGTGAGCAGTTCTTC. The encoded protein is CASEAGGIGEQFF.

This clone was picked up a small number of times. A junction boundary mismatches the germline segment, possibly from a read error. The V and J genes are TRBV6-5 and TRBJ2-1; D unresolved. Germline V gene lookup returns CDR1 MNHEY and CDR2 SVGAGI. CDR3 length equals 13 residues. In DNA form, the CDR3 reads TGTGCCAGCAGTCACTCGGAATACAATGAGCAGTTCTTC. This encodes CASSHSEYNEQFF.

The chain combines TRBV5-1 with TRBJ1-4, with 8 bases identical to TRBD1. With 4 bases clipped from V and 5 bases from J, the junction kept 10 bases outside the gene matches. The CDR3 extends over 16 amino acids. Germline CDR1 and CDR2: SGHRS and YFSETQ. The CDR3 spells CASSPKGGDRNEKLFF. CDR3 nucleotides: TGCGCCAGCAGCCCCAAAGGTGGGGACAGGAATGAAAAACTGTTTTTT.

The rearrangement joins TRBV7-9 to TRBJ2-5; no definite D call. The CDR3 runs to 15 residues. CDR1 and CDR2 (germline): SEHNR, FQNEAQ (reference sequence). Trimming removed 3 bases from V and 5 bases from J, with 16 bases in between. Here the CDR3 DNA reads TGTGCCAGCAGCTTGCCCCGGACCCGTGAGGAGACCCAGTACTTC. Its translation is CASSLPRTREETQYF.

This rearrangement joins TRBV7-3 to TRBJ1-2; D unresolved. The CDR3 totals 13 residues. Germline V CDR1 and CDR2: SGHTA, FQGTGA. V lost 5 bases and J 6 bases, leaving 13 bases between the germline ends. Written as DNA, the CDR3 is TGTGCCAGCAGCCCCGTGCATGGCAATGGCTACACCTTC. Its protein is CASSPVHGNGYTF.

The V and J genes are TRBV9 and TRBJ2-3, with a weak D call TRBD1 (5 bases). CDR3 size: 12 residues. Germline V gene data show CDR1 as SGDLS and CDR2 as YYNGEE. Trimming removed 3 bases from V and 6 bases from J, with 8 bases in between. CDR3: CASSEGADTQYF. Written as DNA, the CDR3 is TGTGCCAGCAGCGAAGGGGCGGATACGCAGTATTTT.

The CDR3 spells CASLGTANTGELFF. The CDR3 DNA is TGTGCCAGTCTAGGGACAGCGAACACCGGGGAGCTGTTTTTT. The V call is TRBV28, the J call TRBJ2-2, with TRBD1 matching 7 bases. The ends lost 9 bases at V and 0 bases at J; junction bases unmatched: 4. Germline CDR1 is MDHEN and CDR2 is SYDVKM. This CDR3 is built from 14 residues. The whole variable domain, filled in from reference TRBV28 and TRBJ2-2, reads DVKVTQSSRYLVKRTGEKVFLECVQDMDHENMFWYRQDPGLGLRLIYFSYDVKMKEKGDIPEGYSVSREKKERFSLILESASTNQTSMYLCASLGTANTGELFFGEGSRLTVL.

This rearrangement joins TRBV27 to TRBJ1-1, with D perhaps TRBD1 (5 bases). CDR3 length: 14 residues. Looked up from germline, CDR1 is MNHEY and CDR2 is SMNVEV (reference sequence). Trimming cost V 0 bases and J 2 bases, with 7 bases left between them. The CDR3 nucleotides are TGTGCCAGCAGTTTATCGTGGGGCAACACTGAAGCTTTCTTT. Encoded protein: CASSLSWGNTEAFF.

The gene calls are TRBV7-1 and TRBJ2-7, with D maybe TRBD1 (5 bases). TRBV7-1 is reported as an ORF; its role is uncertain. CDR3 length equals 14 residues. The V end lost 4 bases, the J end lost 7 bases, and 17 bases lay between the germline ends. CDR3 in amino acids: CASSLGSGPWEQYF. For the CDR3, the DNA is TGTGCCAGCAGCTTAGGGTCAGGGCCTTGGGAGCAGTACTTC.

Only one count was recorded for this clone. The sample contains more than one DNA sequence encoding this CDR3. The chain employs TRBV29-1 and TRBJ2-1, with a possible D match to TRBD2 (6 bases). This CDR3 has 12 residues. Trimming removed 3 bases from V and 4 bases from J, with 7 bases in between. Germline-derived CDR1 and CDR2 are SQVTM and ANQGSEA. CDR3 coding DNA: TGCAGCGTTGAGCGGGGTTACAATGAGCAGTTCTTC. The encoded protein is CSVERGYNEQFF.

Details on this clone: The junction departs from the called germline gene at one end, perhaps through a read error. This rearrangement joins TRBV7-7 to TRBJ2-3; D might be TRBD2 (5 bases). CDR3 length equals 16 residues. Germline V CDR1 and CDR2: SSHAT, FNYEAQ (reference sequence). CDR3 region: CASSARPGRAEDTQYF. The CDR3 nucleotides are TGTGCTAGCAGCGCCCGTCCGGGAAGAGCGGAAGATACGCAGTATTTT.

This chain joins TRBV11-2 and TRBJ1-1; TRBD1 agrees at 7 bases. V trimming: 5 bases; J trimming: 3 bases; junction bases outside the gene matches: 15. Germline V gives CDR1 SGHAT, CDR2 FQNNGV. CDR3 length: 17 residues. DNA for the CDR3: TGTGCCAGCAGCCGTCATTTTCGACAGGGCTCAGACACTGAAGCTTTCTTT. Protein product: CASSRHFRQGSDTEAFF.

The genes are TRBV14 and TRBJ2-3; 8 nucleotides match TRBD1. The trim removed 4 bases at V and 0 bases at J, leaving 12 bases unmatched. Germline values: CDR1 SGHDN, CDR2 FVKESK. This CDR3 comprises 18 residues. The CDR3, as DNA: TGTGCCAGCAGCCCAGGGGGCAAACAGGTTTCTAGCACAGATACGCAGTATTTT. Its protein product is CASSPGGKQVSSTDTQYF.

The table lists this clone with a few counts. The chain links TRBV28 to TRBJ1-5; 11 bases agree with TRBD1. The germline CDR1 and CDR2 sequences are MDHEN and SYDVKM. V was pared by 4 bases and J by 2 bases, with 1 base of the junction left unmatched. The CDR3 loop spans 15 amino acids. In DNA form, the CDR3 reads TGTGCCAGCAGTTGGACAGGGGGCGGCAATCAGCCCCAGCATTTT. Protein: CASSWTGGGNQPQHF.

The chain uses TRBV11-2 and TRBJ2-1; TRBD1 might be the D (6 bases). There are 14 residues in the CDR3. The germline CDR1 and CDR2 sequences are SGHAT and FQNNGV. V was trimmed by 5 bases and J by 10 bases, leaving 18 bases between them. The CDR3 sequence is CASSPWAGAWEQFF. In DNA, the CDR3 is TGTGCCAGCAGCCCCTGGGCAGGGGCTTGGGAGCAGTTCTTC. Filled out from reference TRBV11-2 and TRBJ2-1, the complete variable domain reads EAGVAQSPRYKIIEKRQSVAFWCNPISGHATLYWYQQILGQGPKLLIQFQNNGVVDDSQLPKDRFSAERLKGVDSTLKIQPAKLEDSAVYLCASSPWAGAWEQFFGPGTRLTVL.

The chain combines TRBV4-2 with TRBJ2-2; D is unclear. The V and J ends lost 1 base and 9 bases respectively, with 9 bases between them. CDR1 is LGHNA, CDR2 YNFKEQ, per germline. This CDR3 is built from 13 residues. Here the CDR3 reads CASSQGVYRELFF. CDR3 bases: TGTGCCAGCAGCCAAGGGGTTTACCGGGAGCTGTTTTTT.

The V call is TRBV4-3, the J call TRBJ2-3; D unclear. Germline V gene lookup returns CDR1 LGHNA and CDR2 YSLEER. V gave up 0 bases and J gave up 4 bases, with 8 bases separating them. CDR3 length: 14 residues. CDR3 DNA: TGCGCCAGCAGCCAAGAGGCCCTCGCAGATACGCAGTATTTT. Its protein product is CASSQEALADTQYF.

The chain uses TRBV4-3 and TRBJ1-3; D is ambiguous. The V and J ends lost 0 bases and 0 bases respectively, with 15 bases between them. CDR3 length: 18 amino acids. CDR1 and CDR2 from the germline V gene are LGHNA and YSLEER. CDR3 sequence reads: CASSQDWARLNSGNTIYF. DNA for the CDR3: TGCGCCAGCAGCCAAGATTGGGCCAGACTAAACTCTGGAAACACCATATATTTT.

The chain joins TRBV23-1 to TRBJ1-2; 7 bases are shared with TRBD1. TRBV23-1 falls under the ORF class, with uncertain function. This CDR3 spans 18 amino acids. J was trimmed by 6 bases and V by 0 bases; bases with no gene match: 16. The CDR3, as DNA: TGCGCCAGCAGTCAATCCATAGCAGGGGGGCAGACCTCAGATGGCTACACCTTC. Translation: CASSQSIAGGQTSDGYTF.

The chain carries TRBV5-5 and TRBJ2-5; a possible D gene is TRBD1 (6 bases). Germline V gives CDR1 SGHKS, CDR2 YYEKEE (reference sequence). Trimming removed 4 bases from V and 0 bases from J, with 22 bases in between. This CDR3 is built from 18 residues. CDR3 sequence (DNA): TGTGCCAGCAGCACCTGGGGCACAGGGAGTCCGCACCAAGAGACCCAGTACTTC. Translation: CASSTWGTGSPHQETQYF.

In its sample, this clone was seen once. The chain links TRBV27 to TRBJ2-1; 9 positions agree with TRBD1. V trimming: 1 base; J trimming: 3 bases; junction bases outside the gene matches: 13. The CDR3 is 19 amino acids. CDR1 and CDR2 from the germline V gene are MNHEY and SMNVEV (reference sequence). CDR3 coding DNA: TGTGCCAGCAGTTTATTCCCCGCCCGGGACAGGGATAACTACAATGAGCAGTTCTTC. The encoded protein is CASSLFPARDRDNYNEQFF.

This clone was recorded once. The rearrangement links TRBV30 to TRBJ2-1; the D gene is possibly TRBD1 (5 bases). The V gene lost 7 bases and the J gene lost 15 bases, with 13 bases spanning the gap. This CDR3 has 9 amino acids. Germline V gene lookup returns CDR1 GTSNPN and CDR2 SVGIG (reference sequence). The CDR3 reads CALTELGFF. The CDR3 coding sequence is TGTGCCTTGACAGAGTTGGGGTTCTTC.

CDR3 region: CASSVNRGLSDFNEKLFF. In DNA, the CDR3 is TGTGCCAGCAGCGTAAACAGGGGGCTCTCCGACTTTAATGAAAAACTGTTTTTT. The chain couples TRBV7-3 to TRBJ1-4; the match to TRBD1 covers 9 bases. The germline CDR1 and CDR2 sequences are SGHTA and FQGTGA. The CDR3 runs to 18 residues. V was pared by 5 bases and J by 4 bases, with 14 bases of the junction left unmatched.

The V gene is TRBV9, the J gene TRBJ1-2, with 8 bases lining up with TRBD1. Germline trimming cut 5 bases from V and 5 bases from J; bases unmatched to any gene: 2. Germline assignment: CDR1 SGDLS and CDR2 YYNGEE. CDR3 length equals 12 residues. CDR3 amino acids: CASSDRGYGYTF. The CDR3 coding sequence is TGTGCCAGCAGTGACAGGGGATATGGCTACACCTTC. Filled out from reference TRBV9 and TRBJ1-2, the complete variable domain reads DSGVTQTPKHLITATGQRVTLRCSPRSGDLSVYWYQQSLDQGLQFLIQYYNGEERAKGNILERFSAQQFPDLHSELNLSSLELGDSALYFCASSDRGYGYTFGSGTRLTVV.

The chain combines TRBV7-8 with TRBJ1-5; maybe TRBD1 (5 bases). The V gene lost 1 base and the J gene lost 7 bases, with 14 bases spanning the gap. The CDR3 has 15 residues. From germline, CDR1 is SGHVS and CDR2 FQNEAQ. The CDR3 DNA sequence: TGTGCCAGCAGCTTAGTTGGCGACAGAGGACAGCCCCAGCATTTT. Encoded protein: CASSLVGDRGQPQHF.

The gene calls are TRBV6-6 and TRBJ1-2, with 8 bases identical to TRBD1. The CDR3 totals 15 residues. Germline V gene lookup returns CDR1 MNHNY and CDR2 SVGAGI (reference sequence). V dropped 0 bases and J dropped 7; count of bases not matched to a gene: 7. This chain's CDR3 is CASSYSPGTGVGYTF. CDR3 nucleotides: TGTGCCAGCAGTTACTCCCCCGGGACAGGAGTTGGCTACACCTTC.

This clone has a single count. The gene calls are TRBV11-2 and TRBJ2-7; the D gene is possibly TRBD2 (6 bases). There are 15 residues in the CDR3. Germline V gene data show CDR1 as SGHAT and CDR2 as FQNNGV. V was shortened by 5 bases and J by 7 bases, with 21 bases between the two germline ends. The CDR3 here is CASSPLGTGVREQYF. CDR3 nucleotide sequence: TGTGCCAGCAGCCCTTTAGGGACGGGGGTTAGAGAGCAGTACTTC. Full variable domain (rest looked up from reference TRBV11-2 and TRBJ2-7): EAGVAQSPRYKIIEKRQSVAFWCNPISGHATLYWYQQILGQGPKLLIQFQNNGVVDDSQLPKDRFSAERLKGVDSTLKIQPAKLEDSAVYLCASSPLGTGVREQYFGPGTRLTVT.

V is TRBV4-1 and J is TRBJ1-4; D may be TRBD1 (6 bases). The V gene's germline CDR1 is MGHRA and CDR2 YSYEKL. The CDR3 is made up of 17 amino acids. Trimming took 7 bases from V and 0 from J, leaving 18 bases between them. CDR3 region: CASKQGRGGSTNEKLFF. For the CDR3, the DNA is TGCGCCAGCAAGCAGGGAAGAGGGGGATCAACTAATGAAAAACTGTTTTTT.

This chain links TRBV10-3 with TRBJ1-2; 7 bases are shared with TRBD1. J gave up 4 bases and V 4 bases, and 6 bases lay outside the gene matches. The germline V gene encodes CDR1 ENHRY and CDR2 SYGVKD. CDR3 length: 14 residues. The CDR3 DNA sequence: TGTGCCATCAGTGGGGACAGAGGAGGCTATGGCTACACCTTC. Its protein is CAISGDRGGYGYTF.